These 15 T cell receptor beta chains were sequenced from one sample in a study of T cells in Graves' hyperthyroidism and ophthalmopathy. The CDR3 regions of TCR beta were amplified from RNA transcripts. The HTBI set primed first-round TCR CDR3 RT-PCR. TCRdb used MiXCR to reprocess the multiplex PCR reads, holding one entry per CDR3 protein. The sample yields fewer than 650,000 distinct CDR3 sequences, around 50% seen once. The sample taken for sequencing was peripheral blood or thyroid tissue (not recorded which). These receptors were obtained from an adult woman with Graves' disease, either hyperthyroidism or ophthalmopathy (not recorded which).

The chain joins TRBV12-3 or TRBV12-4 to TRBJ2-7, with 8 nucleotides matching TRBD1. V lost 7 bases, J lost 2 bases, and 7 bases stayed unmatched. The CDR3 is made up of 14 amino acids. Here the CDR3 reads CASKSQGGPYEQYF. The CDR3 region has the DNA TGTGCCAGCAAATCACAGGGGGGCCCCTACGAGCAGTACTTC.

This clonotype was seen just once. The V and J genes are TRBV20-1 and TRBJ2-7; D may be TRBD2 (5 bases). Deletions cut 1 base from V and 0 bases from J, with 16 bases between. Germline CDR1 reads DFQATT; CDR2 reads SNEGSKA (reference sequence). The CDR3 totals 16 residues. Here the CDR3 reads CSARGERSSISYEQYF. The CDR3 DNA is TGCAGTGCTAGAGGGGAGAGGAGCTCAATCTCCTACGAGCAGTACTTC.

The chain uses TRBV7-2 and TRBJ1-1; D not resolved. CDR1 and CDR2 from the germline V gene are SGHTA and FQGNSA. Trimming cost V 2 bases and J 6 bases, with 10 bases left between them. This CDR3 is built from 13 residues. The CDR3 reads CASSLIGVAEAFF. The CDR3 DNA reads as TGTGCCAGCAGCTTAATTGGGGTAGCTGAAGCTTTCTTT. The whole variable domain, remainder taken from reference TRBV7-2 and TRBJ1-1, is GAGVSQSPSNKVTEKGKDVELRCDPISGHTALYWYRQSLGQGLEFLIYFQGNSAPDKSGLPSDRFSAERTGGSVSTLTIQRTQQEDSAVYLCASSLIGVAEAFFGQGTRLTVV.

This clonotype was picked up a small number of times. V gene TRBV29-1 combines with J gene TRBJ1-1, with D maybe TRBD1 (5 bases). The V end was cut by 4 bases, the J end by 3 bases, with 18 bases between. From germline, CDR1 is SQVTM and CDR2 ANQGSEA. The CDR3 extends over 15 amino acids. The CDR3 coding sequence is TGCAGCGTTGTGGGGCACCTGGCTATTTACACTGAAGCTTTCTTT. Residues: CSVVGHLAIYTEAFF.

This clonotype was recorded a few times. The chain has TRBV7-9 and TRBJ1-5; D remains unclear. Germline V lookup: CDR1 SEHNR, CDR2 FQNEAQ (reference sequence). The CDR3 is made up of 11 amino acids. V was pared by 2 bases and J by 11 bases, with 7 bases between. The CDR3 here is CASSLQETQHF. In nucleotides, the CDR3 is TGTGCCAGCAGCTTACAAGAGACCCAGCATTTT.

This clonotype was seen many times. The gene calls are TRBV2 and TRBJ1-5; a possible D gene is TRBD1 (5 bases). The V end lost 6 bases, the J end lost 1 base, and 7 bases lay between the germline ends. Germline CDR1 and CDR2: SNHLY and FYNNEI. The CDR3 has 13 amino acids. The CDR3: CASRQESNQPQHF. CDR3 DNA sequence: TGTGCCAGCAGACAGGAAAGCAATCAGCCCCAGCATTTT.

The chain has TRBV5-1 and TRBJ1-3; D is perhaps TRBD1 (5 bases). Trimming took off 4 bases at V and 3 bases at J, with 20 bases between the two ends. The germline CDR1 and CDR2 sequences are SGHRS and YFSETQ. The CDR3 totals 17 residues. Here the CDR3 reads CASSPNWAGGGGNTIYF. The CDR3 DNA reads TGCGCCAGCAGCCCCAACTGGGCGGGGGGGGGTGGAAACACCATATATTTT.

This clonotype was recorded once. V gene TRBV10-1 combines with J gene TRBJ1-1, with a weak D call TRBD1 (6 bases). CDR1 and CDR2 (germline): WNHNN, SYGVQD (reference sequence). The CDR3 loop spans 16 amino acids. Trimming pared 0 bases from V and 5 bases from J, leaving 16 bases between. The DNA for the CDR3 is TGCGCCAGCAGTGAGTCGAGGCAGGGGTTTGATACTGAAGCTTTCTTT. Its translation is CASSESRQGFDTEAFF.

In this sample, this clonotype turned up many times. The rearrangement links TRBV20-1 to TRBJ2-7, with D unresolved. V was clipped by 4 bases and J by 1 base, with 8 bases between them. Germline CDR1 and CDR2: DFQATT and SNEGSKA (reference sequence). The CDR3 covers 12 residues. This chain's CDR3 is CSANQASYEQYF. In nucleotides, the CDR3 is TGCAGTGCTAACCAGGCGTCCTACGAGCAGTACTTC.

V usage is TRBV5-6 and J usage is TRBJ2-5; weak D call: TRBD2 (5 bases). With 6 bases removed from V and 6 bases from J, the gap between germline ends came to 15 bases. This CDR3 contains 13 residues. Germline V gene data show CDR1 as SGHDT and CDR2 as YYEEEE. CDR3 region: CASIRHGEKTQYF. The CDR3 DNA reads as TGTGCCAGCATCAGACATGGGGAGAAGACCCAGTACTTC.

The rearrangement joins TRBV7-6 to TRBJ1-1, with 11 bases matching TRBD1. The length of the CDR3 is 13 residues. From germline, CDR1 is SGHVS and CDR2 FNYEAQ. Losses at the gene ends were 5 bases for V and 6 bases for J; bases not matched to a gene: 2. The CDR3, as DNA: TGTGCCAGCAGCAAGGGACAGGGGGCTGAAGCTTTCTTT. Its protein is CASSKGQGAEAFF.

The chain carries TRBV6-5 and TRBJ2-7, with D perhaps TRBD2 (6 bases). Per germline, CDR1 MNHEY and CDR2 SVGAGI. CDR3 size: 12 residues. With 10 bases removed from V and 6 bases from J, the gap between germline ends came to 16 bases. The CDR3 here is CATGRRPLEQYF. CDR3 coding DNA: TGTGCCACGGGGAGGCGGCCCCTCGAGCAGTACTTC.

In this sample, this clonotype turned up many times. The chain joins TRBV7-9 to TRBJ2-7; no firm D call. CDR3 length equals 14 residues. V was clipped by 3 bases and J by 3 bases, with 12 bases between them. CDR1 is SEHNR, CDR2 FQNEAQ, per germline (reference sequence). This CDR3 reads CASSFSLTHYEQYF. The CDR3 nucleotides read TGTGCCAGCAGCTTCTCCCTTACACACTACGAGCAGTACTTC.

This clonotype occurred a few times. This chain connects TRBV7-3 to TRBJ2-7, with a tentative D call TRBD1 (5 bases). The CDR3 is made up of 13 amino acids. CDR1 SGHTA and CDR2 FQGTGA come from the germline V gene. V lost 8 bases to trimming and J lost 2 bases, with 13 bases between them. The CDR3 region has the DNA TGTGCCAGCTCCGTTCAGGGTACCTACGAGCAGTACTTC. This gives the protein CASSVQGTYEQYF.

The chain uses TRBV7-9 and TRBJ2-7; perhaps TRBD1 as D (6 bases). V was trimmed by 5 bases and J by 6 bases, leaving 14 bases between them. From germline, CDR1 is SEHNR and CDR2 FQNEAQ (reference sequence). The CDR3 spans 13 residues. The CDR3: CASSQDSGVEQYF. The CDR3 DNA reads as TGTGCCAGCAGCCAGGACAGTGGGGTCGAGCAGTACTTC.